The 20 T cell receptor beta chains in this list originate from one sample, sequenced in a study of human T cells and chemical hapten exposure. TCRdb independently ran MiXCR on the RACE reads; one entry per CDR3 protein. The table has some 64,000 distinct CDR3 sequences, more than 9.5% seen once. Stated time point: patch test 3, about 24 weeks after DPC sensitization. Treatment described: therapeutic diphenylcyclopropenone sensitization with weekly scalp DPC. The sequenced sample was whole blood, obtained in connection with sensitization to the hapten diphenylcyclopropenone (DPC). The receptors come from a woman aged 30 to 39 with alopecia areata. Some clones in this sample may be carry-over from other donors' samples.

Many counts were recorded for this clonotype. The chain recombines TRBV14 with TRBJ1-6, with D uncertain. Looked up from germline, CDR1 is SGHDN and CDR2 is FVKESK. Trimming shortened V by 0 bases and J by 6 bases, and 6 bases separated the two germline ends. CDR3 length: 14 residues. The CDR3 nucleotides read TGTGCCAGCAGCCAAGAAGTCGCTAATTCACCCCTCCACTTT. This sequence encodes CASSQEVANSPLHF. The variable domain in full, with the rest retrieved from reference TRBV14 and TRBJ1-6, is EAGVTQFPSHSVIEKGQTVTLRCDPISGHDNLYWYRRVMGKEIKFLLHFVKESKQDESGMPNNRFLAERTGGTYSTLKVQPAELEDSGVYFCASSQEVANSPLHFGNGTRLTVT.

Only a few counts were recorded for this clonotype. This chain connects TRBV25-1 to TRBJ1-6, with a tentative D call TRBD1 (5 bases). The CDR3 contains 14 residues. The germline V gene has CDR1 MGHDK and CDR2 SYGVNS. V was cut by 8 bases and J by 5 bases, with 13 bases left in between. This chain's CDR3 is CASGGPGDNSPLHF. CDR3 in DNA: TGTGCCAGCGGGGGACCGGGGGATAATTCACCCCTCCACTTT.

This clonotype was seen a few times. This sequence joins TRBV20-1 and TRBJ2-7; 11 nucleotides align to TRBD2. V was clipped by 6 bases and J by 3 bases; unmatched bases: 4. This CDR3 is 13 amino acids long. Germline CDR1 reads DFQATT; CDR2 reads SNEGSKA (reference sequence). The CDR3 DNA is TGCAGTGCCCGACTAGCGGGACTCTACGAGCAGTACTTC. It specifies CSARLAGLYEQYF.

The chain uses TRBV7-9 and TRBJ2-3, with D tentatively TRBD1 or TRBD2 (5 bases each). Trimming pared 6 bases from V and 4 bases from J, leaving 17 bases between. In germline, CDR1 is SEHNR, CDR2 FQNEAQ (reference sequence). CDR3 length equals 15 residues. CDR3 protein: CASRRDLSSADTQYF. In DNA form, the CDR3 reads TGTGCCAGCAGGAGGGACCTTAGCAGCGCAGATACGCAGTATTTT.

This clonotype was seen ten or more times. The chain links TRBV6-2 or TRBV6-3 to TRBJ2-7; 7 bases agree with TRBD2. Per germline, CDR1 MNHEY and CDR2 SVGEGT. J lost 2 bases, V lost 2 bases, and 9 bases had no gene match. CDR3 length equals 16 residues. The CDR3 nucleotides are TGTGCCAGCAGTTACCGCCGGGGGGTAGGTACCTACGAGCAGTACTTC. Amino acids: CASSYRRGVGTYEQYF.

The sample holds a few counts of this clonotype. The rearrangement uses TRBV6-1 and TRBJ2-3, with 7 bases identical to TRBD1. Germline loops: CDR1 MNHNS, CDR2 SASEGT. After removal of 6 bases from V and 2 bases from J, the junction contained 14 bases not matched to a gene. The CDR3 is 17 residues long. The CDR3 here is CASRGRSDRANTDTQYF. CDR3 nucleotide sequence: TGTGCCAGCAGAGGGAGATCTGACAGGGCGAACACAGATACGCAGTATTTT.

This clonotype was counted only a few times. V usage is TRBV7-2 and J usage is TRBJ2-7; D is ambiguous. Between the trimmed V and J ends, which lost 1 base and 0 bases, there was a span of 7 bases. The CDR3 totals 14 residues. Germline CDR1 SGHTA, CDR2 FQGNSA. The CDR3 here is CASSLDYSSYEQYF. The CDR3 DNA is TGTGCCAGCAGCTTAGACTACTCCTCCTACGAGCAGTACTTC.

This clonotype was seen at least ten times. V gene TRBV7-8 combines with J gene TRBJ2-7; 8 bases match TRBD1. The germline V gene encodes CDR1 SGHVS and CDR2 FQNEAQ. The CDR3 is 15 amino acids. The V gene end was trimmed by 4 bases and the J gene end by 5 bases; junction bases not matched to a gene: 10. The CDR3 sequence: CASSSDRAIRDEQYF. The CDR3 coding sequence is TGTGCCAGCAGCTCGGACAGGGCTATACGGGACGAGCAGTACTTC.

The V gene is TRBV6-1, the J gene TRBJ1-1, with D maybe TRBD1 (5 bases). The CDR3 totals 15 residues. CDR1 and CDR2 from the germline V gene are MNHNS and SASEGT. V shed 1 base and J shed 4 bases, with 13 bases lying between them. CDR3 DNA sequence: TGTGCCAGCAGTGAAGAAACAGGCGGCGGCACTGAAGCTTTCTTT. It is translated as CASSEETGGGTEAFF.

This clonotype has a handful of counts. The chain carries TRBV6-2 or TRBV6-3 and TRBJ2-1, with 8 bases matching TRBD2. There are 13 residues in the CDR3. Per the germline V gene, CDR1 is MNHEY and CDR2 is SVGEGT. V shed 6 bases and J 10 bases; nucleotides not matched to a gene: 8. For the CDR3, the DNA is TGTGCCAGCAGAGGAAGAGCTAGCGGGGAGCAGTTCTTC. It specifies CASRGRASGEQFF.

This clonotype was detected many times. The V gene is TRBV7-9, the J gene TRBJ1-4, with D hard to call. Trimming took 1 base from V and 5 from J, leaving 11 bases between them. The CDR3 contains 15 residues. Germline V gene data show CDR1 as SEHNR and CDR2 as FQNEAQ (reference sequence). CDR3: CASSLGPGVNEKLFF. The CDR3 DNA follows: TGTGCCAGCAGCTTAGGTCCGGGAGTAAATGAAAAACTGTTTTTT.

This clonotype came up a few times. The chain is built from TRBV4-2 and TRBJ2-7; 8 bases are a match to TRBD2. Per the germline V gene, CDR1 is LGHNA and CDR2 is YNFKEQ. Germline trimming cut 1 base from V and 2 bases from J; bases unmatched to any gene: 1. CDR3 size: 14 residues. CDR3 DNA sequence: TGTGCCAGCAGCCAAGGAGCGGGGGCCTACGAGCAGTACTTC. It yields the protein CASSQGAGAYEQYF.

This clonotype was seen a few times. CDR3 sequence reads: CSVEVPAGLRDADTQYF. In nucleotides, the CDR3 is TGCAGCGTTGAAGTCCCCGCGGGCCTCCGGGATGCAGATACGCAGTATTTT. The chain has TRBV29-1 and TRBJ2-3; TRBD2 might be the D (5 bases). The CDR3 contains 17 residues. V gave up 1 base and J gave up 4 bases, with 21 bases separating them. CDR1 is SQVTM and CDR2 is ANQGSEA in the germline V gene.

V usage is TRBV6-6 and J usage is TRBJ1-4, with 8 bases identical to TRBD1. The CDR3 spans 17 residues. Germline loops: CDR1 MNHNY, CDR2 SVGAGI (reference sequence). V dropped 2 bases and J dropped 6; count of bases not matched to a gene: 11. The CDR3 sequence: CASSYTRTGTVYEKLFF. In DNA form, the CDR3 reads TGTGCCAGCAGTTACACCAGGACAGGGACAGTTTATGAAAAACTGTTTTTT.

This clonotype was detected only a few times. V and J are TRBV20-1 and TRBJ2-5, with a tentative D call TRBD2 (7 bases). Per germline, CDR1 DFQATT and CDR2 SNEGSKA (reference sequence). Trimming took off 6 bases at V and 5 bases at J, with 16 bases between the two ends. This CDR3 has 13 amino acids. CDR3 sequence: CSAEAGARETQYF. The CDR3 DNA reads TGCAGTGCCGAGGCGGGGGCGCGTGAGACCCAGTACTTC.

The chain carries TRBV2 and TRBJ2-2; no definite D call. This CDR3 has 12 residues. Trimming took 4 bases from V and 3 from J, leaving 3 bases between them. Germline V lookup: CDR1 SNHLY, CDR2 FYNNEI. CDR3: CASSAYTGELFF. DNA for the CDR3: TGTGCCAGCAGTGCTTACACCGGGGAGCTGTTTTTT.

V usage is TRBV12-5 and J usage is TRBJ1-5; D is uncertain. V was pared by 4 bases and J by 1 base, with 8 bases between. Germline loops: CDR1 LGHNT, CDR2 FRNRAP. The CDR3 totals 14 residues. The CDR3 bases are TGTGCTAGTGGTTATAGCGGGAGCAATCAGCCCCAGCATTTT. It yields the protein CASGYSGSNQPQHF.

V gene TRBV20-1 combines with J gene TRBJ1-4; D unresolved. The CDR3 spans 14 residues. Germline loops: CDR1 DFQATT, CDR2 SNEGSKA (reference sequence). V lost 1 base, J lost 0 bases, and 6 bases lay in between. The CDR3 nucleotides are TGCAGTGCTAGAGCCTCTGCAACTAATGAAAAACTGTTTTTT. Amino acids: CSARASATNEKLFF.

The chain is built from TRBV11-1 and TRBJ2-1, with 11 bases aligning to TRBD2. This CDR3 is built from 15 residues. The trim removed 5 bases at V and 6 bases at J, leaving 6 bases unmatched. CDR1 is SGHAT, CDR2 FQDESV, per germline (reference sequence). The CDR3 loop is CASSPGLAEANEQFF. DNA of the CDR3: TGTGCCAGCAGCCCGGGACTAGCGGAGGCCAATGAGCAGTTCTTC. Variable domain in full (rest from reference TRBV11-1 and TRBJ2-1): EAEVAQSPRYKITEKSQAVAFWCDPISGHATLYWYRQILGQGPELLVQFQDESVVDDSQLPKDRFSAERLKGVDSTLKIQPAELGDSAMYLCASSPGLAEANEQFFGPGTRLTVL.

The chain recombines TRBV7-2 with TRBJ1-4; TRBD1 agrees at 12 bases. Germline CDR1 is SGHTA and CDR2 is FQGNSA. The V and J ends lost 4 bases and 7 bases, in that order; junction bases with no gene match: 16. This CDR3 has 19 residues. Here the CDR3 reads CASSSGPGTGGSLGEKLFF. In DNA, the CDR3 is TGTGCCAGCAGCTCAGGACCCGGGACAGGGGGCTCTTTGGGTGAAAAACTGTTTTTT.